The rows below give T cell receptor beta chains drawn from one sample of a study of T cells expressing NK-cell markers. TCRdb reprocessed the 5' RACE reads, keeping one entry per CDR3 protein, no DNA. The sample's table shows fewer than 400,000 distinct CDR3 sequences. The sequenced material came from blood T cells: a sorted CD56 or NKG2C T cell subset, CD4+ or CD8+ T cells, or bulk PBMC T cells (not recorded which). Receptor source: a man aged 18-69 years in good health. Both conserved end residues are part of each CDR3.

>TRBJ2-1|TRBV21-1
CASSKCVIFRNEQFF
>TRBJ2-3|TRBV18
CASSPLSTDTQYF
>TRBJ1-1|TRBV5-1
CASLKWGLGGSTEAFF
>TRBJ2-2|TRBV15
CATSLDRGHTGELFF
>TRBJ2-2|TRBV2
CASSEPWGFGELFF
>TRBJ2-2|TRBV15
CATSTSNTGELFF
>TRBJ2-1|TRBV5-5
CASSFKLAGGPEQFF
>TRBJ1-1|TRBV28
CASERRLNTEAFF
>TRBJ2-5|TRBV7-2
CASNGGLRGETQYF
>TRBJ1-2|TRBV28
CASSLSGQLTYGYTF
>TRBJ1-1|TRBV12-3/TRBV12-4
CASGGPDTEAFF
>TRBJ1-6|TRBV28
CASSSGVRNSPLHF
>TRBJ2-1|TRBV12-1
CASSSTRPPGEQFF
>TRBJ1-2|TRBV2
CASREQTDYGYTF
>TRBJ2-7|TRBV21-1
CASSKKGDRGPYYEQYF
>TRBJ2-4|TRBV10-3
CAISEPQGRIQYF
>TRBJ1-5|TRBV12-3/TRBV12-4
CASSLKVLGASNQPQHF
>TRBJ1-4|TRBV20-1
CSASFVPRGGEKLFF
>TRBJ1-4|TRBV7-8
CASSLVTSVGEKLFF
>TRBJ2-3|TRBV29-1
CSVAPGPDTQYF
>TRBJ1-5|TRBV6-5
CASSYSGTGANQPQHF
>TRBJ2-1|TRBV30
CAWSTSGGEQFF